This paragraph reports one T cell receptor beta chain. V lost 2 bases to trimming and J lost 7 bases, with 12 bases between them. The germline gives CDR1 SNHLY, CDR2 FYNNEI. This CDR3 is 14 amino acids long. How the authors handled the data: It was from reference gene primer amplification that nucleated cell counts were estimated. Assay used: immunoSEQ multiplex PCR; TCRdb lists only in-frame clones, some missing. V, J and clone size are those of that table, while D and trimming were read from the DNA. The sample holds 200,000 to 250,000 clones, about 88% seen once. This entry comes from a study of blood T cell repertoires in COVID-19. Across the study: From the United States, Italy and Spain came samples of acute and convalescent COVID-19. In each case, the material was cDNA or gDNA derived from T cells, B-cell-depleted T cells, or PBMCs.

The sequencing input was peripheral blood. This receptor was obtained from a man aged 40-55 years with acute or convalescent COVID-19. The chain carries TRBV2 and TRBJ1-5, with a weak D call TRBD1 (6 bases). The CDR3 reads CASSERGSRQPQHF. The DNA of the CDR3 is TGTGCCAGCAGTGAAAGGGGGAGTAGGCAGCCCCAGCATTTT.